Below, 18 T cell receptor beta chains from the same sample are listed, as sequenced in a study of shared T cell receptors in the human thymus. Repertoires were generated with immunoSEQ multiplex PCR, while TCRdb's copy carries only in-frame clones and drops some. The data show 72,000 or so clones, over 90% seen once. Sequenced material: thymocytes. The origin of the receptors is a human donor.

CDR3 in amino acids: CASSESRRGNGNQPQHF. The CDR3 nucleotides are TGTGCCAGCAGTGAATCACGTCGAGGGAATGGCAATCAGCCCCAGCATTTT. V is TRBV25-1 and J is TRBJ1-5; D remains ambiguous. The CDR3 covers 17 residues. Trimming took 1 base from V and 2 from J, leaving 15 bases between them. Germline V gene data show CDR1 as MGHDK and CDR2 as SYGVNS.

V gene TRBV6-5 combines with J gene TRBJ2-5, with TRBD1 as a possible D gene (5 bases). The CDR3 runs 16 residues. The V gene lost 0 bases and the J gene lost 5 bases, with 16 bases spanning the gap. The germline gives CDR1 MNHEY, CDR2 SVGAGI. This chain's CDR3 is CASSYSLWGVGETQYF. Here the CDR3 DNA reads TGTGCCAGCAGTTACTCGTTGTGGGGCGTGGGGGAGACCCAGTACTTC.

The chain combines TRBV7-9 with TRBJ2-1; 9 positions match TRBD1. Germline loops: CDR1 SEHNR, CDR2 FQNEAQ (reference sequence). This CDR3 has 15 amino acids. Unmatched junction bases numbered 6, after V lost 5 bases and J lost 4 bases. CDR3 DNA sequence: TGTGCCAGCAGCGTAAACAGGGGGCTGTACAATGAGCAGTTCTTC. Protein: CASSVNRGLYNEQFF.

This chain connects TRBV14 to TRBJ1-6, with D tentatively TRBD1 (6 bases). V dropped 4 bases and J dropped 7 bases, with 20 bases sitting between them. Germline CDR1 reads SGHDN; CDR2 reads FVKESK. The CDR3 is 17 amino acids. CDR3 protein: CASSPRPRGGMNSPLHF. The CDR3 DNA sequence: TGTGCCAGCAGCCCGCGACCAAGGGGGGGTATGAATTCACCCCTCCACTTT.

The chain uses TRBV27 and TRBJ2-3; a possible D gene is TRBD2 (6 bases). Germline lookup yields CDR1 MNHEY and CDR2 SMNVEV (reference sequence). With 5 bases removed from V and 2 bases from J, the gap between germline ends came to 14 bases. This CDR3 has 15 amino acids. CDR3 sequence: CASSPWGGTTDTQYF. In DNA, the CDR3 is TGTGCCAGCAGTCCCTGGGGCGGGACCACAGATACGCAGTATTTT.

This chain joins TRBV6-1 and TRBJ1-4; D is ambiguous. Trimming stripped 4 bases from V and 7 bases from J, with 13 bases between. Germline assignment: CDR1 MNHNS and CDR2 SASEGT. This CDR3 has 14 amino acids. In DNA form, the CDR3 reads TGTGCCAGCAGTGGACACGGCCTCGGTGAAAAACTGTTTTTT. The encoded protein is CASSGHGLGEKLFF.

V gene TRBV6-1 combines with J gene TRBJ1-1, with 12 bases matching TRBD1. The length of the CDR3 is 16 residues. V lost 4 bases, J lost 7 bases, and 10 bases stayed unmatched. The germline gives CDR1 MNHNS, CDR2 SASEGT. Written as DNA, the CDR3 is TGTGCCAGCAGTGTGGGGACAGGGGGCAGAATAAGTGAAGCTTTCTTT. It encodes CASSVGTGGRISEAFF.

This clone was seen only once. The V and J genes are TRBV14 and TRBJ1-3; D remains unclear. Looked up from germline, CDR1 is SGHDN and CDR2 is FVKESK. The CDR3 loop spans 16 amino acids. Trimming removed 1 base at V and 0 bases at J, with 10 bases between. DNA for the CDR3: TGTGCCAGCAGCCAAGGCCGCGCCCTCTCTGGAAACACCATATATTTT. It encodes CASSQGRALSGNTIYF.

This rearrangement joins TRBV7-6 to TRBJ1-4; TRBD1 aligns across 12 bases. Germline assignment: CDR1 SGHVS and CDR2 FNYEAQ. CDR3 length: 18 amino acids. V shed 2 bases and J 5 bases; nucleotides not matched to a gene: 9. CDR3 protein: CASSLWDRGRRRNEKLFF. In nucleotides, the CDR3 is TGTGCCAGCAGCTTATGGGACAGGGGGCGCCGGAGGAATGAAAAACTGTTTTTT.

The chain links TRBV5-4 to TRBJ2-1; 14 bases line up with TRBD2. The germline V gene encodes CDR1 SGHNT and CDR2 YYREEE (reference sequence). V gave up 2 bases and J gave up 7 bases; unmatched junction bases: 8. This CDR3 is 17 amino acids long. The chain's CDR3 is CASSLRLAGGVGNEQFF. The DNA for the CDR3 is TGTGCCAGCAGCTTACGACTAGCGGGGGGGGTTGGGAATGAGCAGTTCTTC.

This clone was counted once. The J gene is TRBJ2-5, the V gene TRBV5-1; 7 bases map to TRBD2. The germline gives CDR1 SGHRS, CDR2 YFSETQ. The CDR3 loop spans 16 amino acids. Germline trimming cut 4 bases from V and 1 base from J; bases unmatched to any gene: 10. The CDR3 reads CASSVQISSGQETQYF. As DNA, the CDR3 is TGCGCCAGCAGCGTGCAGATATCTAGCGGCCAAGAGACCCAGTACTTC.

This chain uses TRBV29-1 with TRBJ2-7; either TRBD1 or TRBD2 may fit D (5 bases each). The CDR3 is 13 residues long. Germline V CDR1 and CDR2: SQVTM, ANQGSEA. The V end lost 5 bases, the J end lost 4 bases, and 15 bases lay between the germline ends. The chain's CDR3 is CSVSGQSAYEQYF. CDR3 sequence (DNA): TGCAGCGTTTCGGGGCAGTCCGCTTACGAGCAGTACTTC.

This sequence joins TRBV28 and TRBJ1-1; 7 bases align to TRBD1. Per the germline V gene, CDR1 is MDHEN and CDR2 is SYDVKM. CDR3 size: 15 residues. The J segment lost 0 bases and the V segment lost 5 bases, leaving 6 bases of the junction unmatched. This CDR3 reads CASSRVTGLNTEAFF. In DNA, the CDR3 is TGTGCCAGCAGTAGAGTGACAGGGCTGAACACTGAAGCTTTCTTT.

This clone was seen only once. The CDR3 DNA reads as TGTGCCACCCATTACAAACAGGGGGCAAGAGGCTACACCTTC. Protein: CATHYKQGARGYTF. The chain carries TRBV6-5 and TRBJ1-2; TRBD1 matches at 9 bases. V was clipped by 10 bases and J by 8 bases; unmatched bases: 14. The germline gives CDR1 MNHEY, CDR2 SVGAGI. The CDR3 has 14 residues.

The chain links TRBV28 to TRBJ1-3, with TRBD1 identical over 8 bases. CDR1 and CDR2 from the germline V gene are MDHEN and SYDVKM. The CDR3 has 16 residues. Trimming took 3 bases from V and 0 from J; bases not matched to a gene: 4. For the CDR3, the DNA is TGTGCCAGCAGTTTGTCAACAGGGGGCTCTGGAAACACCATATATTTT. This gives the protein CASSLSTGGSGNTIYF.

The chain recombines TRBV20-1 with TRBJ2-5, with D tentatively TRBD1 (5 bases). CDR3 size: 11 residues. V lost 3 bases and J 5 bases, leaving 7 bases between the germline ends. The germline V gene encodes CDR1 DFQATT and CDR2 SNEGSKA (reference sequence). The CDR3 sequence: CSASRDETQYF. The CDR3 bases are TGCAGTGCTAGCAGGGATGAGACCCAGTACTTC.

The chain recombines TRBV4-2 with TRBJ1-1, with D unresolved. The germline CDR1 and CDR2 sequences are LGHNA and YNFKEQ. The CDR3 has 14 amino acids. Trimming left V 1 base short and J 5 bases short, with 11 bases between. CDR3 sequence (DNA): TGTGCCAGCAGCCAAGGGGTCGAGAAAACTGAAGCTTTCTTT. This encodes CASSQGVEKTEAFF.

This chain uses TRBV27 with TRBJ2-7; D is possibly TRBD1 (6 bases). This CDR3 has 16 amino acids. The germline CDR1 and CDR2 sequences are MNHEY and SMNVEV (reference sequence). The V and J ends lost 3 bases and 6 bases respectively, with 21 bases between them. The CDR3 sequence is CASSLNRVLPHGEQYF. Written as DNA, the CDR3 is TGTGCCAGCAGTTTGAACAGGGTTCTCCCTCATGGCGAGCAGTACTTC.